This paragraph covers one TCR beta chain sequence. The sample belongs to a study of blood T cells in healthy people across ages. Primed by a sample-barcoded 5' primer and a J-beta primer mix, a second PCR proceeded for about 7 to 11 cycles. TCRdb re-analysed the 5' RACE reads in MiXCR, keeping a single row per CDR3 protein. The top ten clones hold about 42% of a sample with about 750,000 distinct CDR3 sequences, 50% to 65% of them seen once. This CDR3 has 13 residues. V gave up 3 bases and J gave up 4 bases, with 9 bases separating them. Germline values: CDR1 SGHTA, CDR2 FQGNSA. The sequence derives from a man at least 80 years old in good health. The chain recombines TRBV7-2 with TRBJ1-2; unclear D gene. Sequencing used blood. CDR3 nucleotides: TGTGCCAGCAGCTTCGGGTTAAGCTATGGCTACACCTTC. The encoded protein is CASSFGLSYGYTF.